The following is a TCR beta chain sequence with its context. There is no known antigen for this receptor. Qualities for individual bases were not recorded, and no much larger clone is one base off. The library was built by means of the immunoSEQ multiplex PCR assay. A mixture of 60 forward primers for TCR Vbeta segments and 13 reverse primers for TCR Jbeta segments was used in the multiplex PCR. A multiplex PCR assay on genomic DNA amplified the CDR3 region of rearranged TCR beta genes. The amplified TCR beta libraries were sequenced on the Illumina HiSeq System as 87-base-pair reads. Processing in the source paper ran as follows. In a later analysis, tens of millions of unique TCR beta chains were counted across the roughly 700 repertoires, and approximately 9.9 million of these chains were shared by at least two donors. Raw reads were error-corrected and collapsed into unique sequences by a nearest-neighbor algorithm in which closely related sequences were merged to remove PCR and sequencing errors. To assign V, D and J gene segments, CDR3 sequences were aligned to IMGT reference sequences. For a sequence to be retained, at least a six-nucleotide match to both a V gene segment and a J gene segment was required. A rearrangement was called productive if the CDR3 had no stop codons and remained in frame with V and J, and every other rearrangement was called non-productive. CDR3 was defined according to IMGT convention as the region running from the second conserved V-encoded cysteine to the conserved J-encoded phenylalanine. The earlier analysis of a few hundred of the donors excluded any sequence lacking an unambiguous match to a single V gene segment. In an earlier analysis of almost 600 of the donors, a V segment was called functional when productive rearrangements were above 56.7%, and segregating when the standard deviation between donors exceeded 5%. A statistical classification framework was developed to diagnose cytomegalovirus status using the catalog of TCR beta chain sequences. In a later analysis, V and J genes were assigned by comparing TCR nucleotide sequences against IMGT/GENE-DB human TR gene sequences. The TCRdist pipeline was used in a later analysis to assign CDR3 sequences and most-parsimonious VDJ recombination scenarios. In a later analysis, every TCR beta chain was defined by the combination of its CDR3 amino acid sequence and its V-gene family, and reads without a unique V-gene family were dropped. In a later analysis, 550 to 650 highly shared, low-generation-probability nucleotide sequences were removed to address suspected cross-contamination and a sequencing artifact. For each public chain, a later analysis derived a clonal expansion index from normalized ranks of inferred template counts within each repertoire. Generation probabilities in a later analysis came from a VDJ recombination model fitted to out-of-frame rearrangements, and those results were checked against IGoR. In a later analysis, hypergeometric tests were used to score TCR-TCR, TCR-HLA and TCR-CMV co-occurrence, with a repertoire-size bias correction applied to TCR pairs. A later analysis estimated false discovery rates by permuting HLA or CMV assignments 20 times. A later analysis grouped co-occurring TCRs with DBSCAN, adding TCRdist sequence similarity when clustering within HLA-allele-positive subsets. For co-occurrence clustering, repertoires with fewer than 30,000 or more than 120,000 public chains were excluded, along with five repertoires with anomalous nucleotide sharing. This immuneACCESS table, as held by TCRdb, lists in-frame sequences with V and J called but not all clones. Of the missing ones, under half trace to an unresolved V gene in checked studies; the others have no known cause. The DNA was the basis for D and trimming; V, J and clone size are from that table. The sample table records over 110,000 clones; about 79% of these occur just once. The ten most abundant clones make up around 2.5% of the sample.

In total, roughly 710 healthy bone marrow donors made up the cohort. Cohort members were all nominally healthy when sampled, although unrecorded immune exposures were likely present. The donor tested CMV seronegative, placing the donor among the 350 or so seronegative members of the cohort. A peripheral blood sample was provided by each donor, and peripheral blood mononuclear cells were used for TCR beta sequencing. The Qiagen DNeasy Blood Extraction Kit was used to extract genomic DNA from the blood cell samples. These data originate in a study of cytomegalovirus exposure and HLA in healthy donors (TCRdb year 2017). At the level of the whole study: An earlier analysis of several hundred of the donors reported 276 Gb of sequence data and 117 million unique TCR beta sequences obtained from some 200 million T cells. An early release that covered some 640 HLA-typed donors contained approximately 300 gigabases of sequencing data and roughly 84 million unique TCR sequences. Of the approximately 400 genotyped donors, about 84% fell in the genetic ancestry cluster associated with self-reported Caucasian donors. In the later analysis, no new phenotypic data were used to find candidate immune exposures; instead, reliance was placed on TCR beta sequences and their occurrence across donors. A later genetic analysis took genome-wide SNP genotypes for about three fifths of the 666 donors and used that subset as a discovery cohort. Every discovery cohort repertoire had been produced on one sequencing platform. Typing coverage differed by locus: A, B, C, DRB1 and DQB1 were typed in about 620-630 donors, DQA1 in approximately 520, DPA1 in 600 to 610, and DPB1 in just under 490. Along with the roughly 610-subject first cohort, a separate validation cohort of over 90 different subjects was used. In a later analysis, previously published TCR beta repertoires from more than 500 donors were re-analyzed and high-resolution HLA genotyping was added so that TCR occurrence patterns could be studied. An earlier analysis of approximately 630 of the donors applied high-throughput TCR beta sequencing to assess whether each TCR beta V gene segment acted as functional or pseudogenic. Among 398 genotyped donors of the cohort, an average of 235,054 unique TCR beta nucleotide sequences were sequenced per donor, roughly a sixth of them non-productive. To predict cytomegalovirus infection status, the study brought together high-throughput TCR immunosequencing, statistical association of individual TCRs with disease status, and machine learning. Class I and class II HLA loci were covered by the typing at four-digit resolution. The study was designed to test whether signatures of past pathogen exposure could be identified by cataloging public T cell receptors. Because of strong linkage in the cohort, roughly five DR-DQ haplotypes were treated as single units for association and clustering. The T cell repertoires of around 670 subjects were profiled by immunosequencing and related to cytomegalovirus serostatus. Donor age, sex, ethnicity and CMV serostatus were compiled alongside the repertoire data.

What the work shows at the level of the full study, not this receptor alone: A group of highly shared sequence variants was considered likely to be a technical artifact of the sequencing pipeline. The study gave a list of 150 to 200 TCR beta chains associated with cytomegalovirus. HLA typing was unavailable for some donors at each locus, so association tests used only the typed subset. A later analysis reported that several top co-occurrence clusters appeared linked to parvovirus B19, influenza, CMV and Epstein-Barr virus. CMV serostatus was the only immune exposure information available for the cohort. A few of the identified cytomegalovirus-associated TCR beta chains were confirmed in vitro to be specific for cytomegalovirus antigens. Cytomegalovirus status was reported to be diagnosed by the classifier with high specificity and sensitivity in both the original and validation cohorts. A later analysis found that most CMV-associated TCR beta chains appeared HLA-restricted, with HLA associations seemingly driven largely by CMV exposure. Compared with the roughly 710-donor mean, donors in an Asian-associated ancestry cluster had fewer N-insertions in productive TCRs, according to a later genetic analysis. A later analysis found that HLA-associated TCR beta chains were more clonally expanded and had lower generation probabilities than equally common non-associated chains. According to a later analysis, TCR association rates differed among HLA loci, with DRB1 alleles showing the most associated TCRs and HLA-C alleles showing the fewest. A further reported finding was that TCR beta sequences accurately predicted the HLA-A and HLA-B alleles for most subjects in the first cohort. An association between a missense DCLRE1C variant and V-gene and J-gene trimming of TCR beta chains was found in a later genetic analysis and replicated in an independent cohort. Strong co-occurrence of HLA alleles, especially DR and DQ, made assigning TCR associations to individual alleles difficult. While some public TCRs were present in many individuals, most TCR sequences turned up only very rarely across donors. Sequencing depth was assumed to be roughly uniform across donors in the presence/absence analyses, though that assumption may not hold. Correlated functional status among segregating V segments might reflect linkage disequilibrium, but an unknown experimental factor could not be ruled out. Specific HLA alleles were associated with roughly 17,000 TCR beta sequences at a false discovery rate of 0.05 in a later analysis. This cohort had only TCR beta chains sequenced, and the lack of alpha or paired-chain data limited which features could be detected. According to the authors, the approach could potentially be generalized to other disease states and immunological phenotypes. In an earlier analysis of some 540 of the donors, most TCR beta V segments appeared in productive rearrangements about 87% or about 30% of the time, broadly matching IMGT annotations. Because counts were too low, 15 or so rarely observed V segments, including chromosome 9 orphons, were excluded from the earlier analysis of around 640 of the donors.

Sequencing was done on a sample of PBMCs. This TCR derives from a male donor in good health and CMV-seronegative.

The CDR3 protein sequence reads: CASSLREGPYEQYF. The nucleotide sequence reads as follows: TGTGCCAGCAGCCTCCGGGAGGGACCCTACGAGCAGTACTTC. The sequence joins TRBV4-2 to TRBJ2-7, with 8 middle bases fitting TRBD2. Inclusive of the bounding cysteine and phenylalanine, the CDR3 is 14 residues long. This entry keeps only the CDR3 DNA: 42 bases, framed from base 1. V is cut back by 4 bases and J by 2 bases, with 4 bases in the junction unmatched. The CDR1 and CDR2 encoded by the germline V gene are LGHNA and YNFKEQ.